This TCR beta chain is from a study of technical replicates of blood from a few donors. The table came from immunoSEQ multiplex PCR; TCRdb's copy has only in-frame clones and leaves some out. Altogether 65,000 to 85,000 clones are present, about 92% being singletons, with the ten largest covering 0.35% to 0.45%. The CDR3 length is 14 residues. The V end lost 2 bases, the J end lost 4 bases, and 11 bases lay between the germline ends. Per germline, CDR1 LNHDA and CDR2 SQIVND (reference sequence). Sequencing was performed on T cells isolated from PBMCs. The source of this sequence is a human donor in good health. This chain links TRBV19 with TRBJ2-5; possibly TRBD2 for D (6 bases). CDR3 coding DNA: TGTGCCAGTAGTATAAACGGCGGGGCAGAGACCCAGTACTTC. Translated: CASSINGGAETQYF. Together with reference TRBV19 and TRBJ2-5, the CDR3 gives the full variable domain: DGGITQSPKYLFRKEGQNVTLSCEQNLNHDAMYWYRQDPGQGLRLIYYSQIVNDFQKGDIAEGYSVSREKKESFPLTVTSAQKNPTAFYLCASSINGGAETQYFGPGTRLLVL.